This T cell receptor (beta chain) was identified during a study of control samples from healthy donors and cancer patients. This clone was observed once. An end of the junction differs from the germline gene, which may be a read error. Assay used: immunoSEQ multiplex PCR; TCRdb lists only in-frame clones, some missing. This sample has 78,000 or so clones, with more than 85% found just once. CDR3 length equals 15 residues. CDR1 and CDR2 from the germline V gene are SGHKS and YYEKEE (reference sequence). The origin of this receptor is a woman aged 50 to 65 in good health. The sequenced sample was blood. This chain uses TRBV5-5 with TRBJ1-1; D not certain. The CDR3 protein is CASSLAPALKTEAFF. The CDR3 DNA is TGTGCCAGCAGCTTGGCCCCAGCCTTGAAGACTGAAGCTTTCTTT.